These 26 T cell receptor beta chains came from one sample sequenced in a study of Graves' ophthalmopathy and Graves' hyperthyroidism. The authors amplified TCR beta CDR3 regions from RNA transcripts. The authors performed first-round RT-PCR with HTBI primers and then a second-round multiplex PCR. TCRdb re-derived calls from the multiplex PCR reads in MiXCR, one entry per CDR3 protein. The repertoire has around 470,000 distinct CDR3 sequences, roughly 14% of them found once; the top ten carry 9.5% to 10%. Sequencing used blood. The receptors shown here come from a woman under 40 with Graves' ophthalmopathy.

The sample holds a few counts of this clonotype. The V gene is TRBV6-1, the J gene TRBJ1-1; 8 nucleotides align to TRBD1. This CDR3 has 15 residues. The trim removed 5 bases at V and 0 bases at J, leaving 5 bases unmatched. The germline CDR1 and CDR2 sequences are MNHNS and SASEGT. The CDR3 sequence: CASSPQGEVNTEAFF. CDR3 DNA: TGTGCCAGCAGTCCACAGGGGGAGGTGAACACTGAAGCTTTCTTT.

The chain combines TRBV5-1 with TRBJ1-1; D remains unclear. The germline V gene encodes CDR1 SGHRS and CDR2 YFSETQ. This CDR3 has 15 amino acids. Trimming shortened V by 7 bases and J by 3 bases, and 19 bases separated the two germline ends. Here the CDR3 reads CASAGEGATYTEAFF. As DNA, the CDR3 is TGCGCCAGCGCCGGTGAGGGAGCGACGTACACTGAAGCTTTCTTT.

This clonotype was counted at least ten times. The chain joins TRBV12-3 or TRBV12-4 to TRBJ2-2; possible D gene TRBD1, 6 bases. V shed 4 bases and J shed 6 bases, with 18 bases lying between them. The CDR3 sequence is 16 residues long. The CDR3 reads CASSSGSGGTPGELFF. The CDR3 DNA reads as TGTGCCAGCAGTTCCGGGTCCGGTGGGACACCCGGGGAGCTGTTTTTT.

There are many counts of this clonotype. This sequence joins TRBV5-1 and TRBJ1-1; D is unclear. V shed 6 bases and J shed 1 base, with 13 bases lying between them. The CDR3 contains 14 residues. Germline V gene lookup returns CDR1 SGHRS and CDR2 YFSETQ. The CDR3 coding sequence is TGCGCCAGCACCCAGTCCGCCGGGAACACTGAAGCTTTCTTT. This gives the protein CASTQSAGNTEAFF.

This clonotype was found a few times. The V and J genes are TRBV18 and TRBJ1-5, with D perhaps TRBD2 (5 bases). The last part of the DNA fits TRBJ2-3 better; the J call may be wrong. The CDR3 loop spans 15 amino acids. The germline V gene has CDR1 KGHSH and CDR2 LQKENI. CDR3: CASSPTGYSNQPQYF. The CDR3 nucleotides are TGTGCCAGCTCGCCGACGGGGTATAGCAATCAGCCCCAGTATTTT.

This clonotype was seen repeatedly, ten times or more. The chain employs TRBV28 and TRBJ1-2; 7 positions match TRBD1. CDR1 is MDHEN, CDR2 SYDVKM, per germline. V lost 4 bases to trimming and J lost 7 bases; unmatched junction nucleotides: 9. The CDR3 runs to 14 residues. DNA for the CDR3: TGTGCCAGCAGTTCTAGGGGGCGCGGGGGTGGCTACACCTTC. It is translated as CASSSRGRGGGYTF.

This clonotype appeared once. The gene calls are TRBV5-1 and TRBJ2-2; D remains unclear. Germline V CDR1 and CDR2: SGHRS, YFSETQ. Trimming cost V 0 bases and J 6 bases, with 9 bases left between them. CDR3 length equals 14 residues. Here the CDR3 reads CASSLEVFAGELFF. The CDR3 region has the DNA TGCGCCAGCAGCTTGGAGGTGTTTGCCGGGGAGCTGTTTTTT.

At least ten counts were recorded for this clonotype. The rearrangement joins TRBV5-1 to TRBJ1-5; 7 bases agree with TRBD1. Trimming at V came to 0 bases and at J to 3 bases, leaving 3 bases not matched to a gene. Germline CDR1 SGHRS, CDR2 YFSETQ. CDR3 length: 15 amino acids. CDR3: CASSLGGTVNQPQHF. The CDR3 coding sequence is TGCGCCAGCAGCTTGGGTGGGACAGTCAATCAGCCCCAGCATTTT.

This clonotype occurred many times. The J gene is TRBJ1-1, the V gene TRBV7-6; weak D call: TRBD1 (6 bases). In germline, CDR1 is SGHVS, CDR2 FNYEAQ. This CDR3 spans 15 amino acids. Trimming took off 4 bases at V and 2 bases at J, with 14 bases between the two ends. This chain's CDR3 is CASSSRGGGNTEAFF. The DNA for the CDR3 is TGTGCCAGCAGCTCGAGGGGGGGGGGCAACACTGAAGCTTTCTTT. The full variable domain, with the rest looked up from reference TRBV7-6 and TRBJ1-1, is GAGVSQSPRYKVTKRGQDVALRCDPISGHVSLYWYRQALGQGPEFLTYFNYEAQQDKSGLPNDRFSAERPEGSISTLTIQRTEQRDSAMYRCASSSRGGGNTEAFFGQGTRLTVV.

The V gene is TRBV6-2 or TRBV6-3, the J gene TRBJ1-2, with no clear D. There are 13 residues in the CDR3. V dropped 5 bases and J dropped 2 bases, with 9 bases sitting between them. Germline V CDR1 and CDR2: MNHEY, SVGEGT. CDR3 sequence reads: CASSGATNYGYTF. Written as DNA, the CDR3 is TGTGCCAGCAGTGGCGCGACAAACTATGGCTACACCTTC.

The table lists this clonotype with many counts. CDR3 sequence: CASSIETGGKETQYF. CDR3 nucleotides: TGTGCCAGTAGTATAGAGACAGGGGGGAAGGAGACCCAGTACTTC. The chain combines TRBV19 with TRBJ2-5; TRBD1 agrees at 9 bases. Germline CDR1 reads LNHDA; CDR2 reads SQIVND (reference sequence). This CDR3 contains 15 residues. The J segment lost 5 bases and the V segment lost 0 bases, leaving 4 bases of the junction unmatched. The full variable domain, in which reference TRBV19 and TRBJ2-5 provide the parts outside the CDR3, is DGGITQSPKYLFRKEGQNVTLSCEQNLNHDAMYWYRQDPGQGLRLIYYSQIVNDFQKGDIAEGYSVSREKKESFPLTVTSAQKNPTAFYLCASSIETGGKETQYFGPGTRLLVL.

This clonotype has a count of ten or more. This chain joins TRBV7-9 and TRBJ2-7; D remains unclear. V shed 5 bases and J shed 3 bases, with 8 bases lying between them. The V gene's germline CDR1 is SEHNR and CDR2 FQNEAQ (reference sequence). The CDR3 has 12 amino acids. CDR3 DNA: TGTGCCAGCAGCAAGGGATTCTACGAGCAGTACTTC. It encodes CASSKGFYEQYF.

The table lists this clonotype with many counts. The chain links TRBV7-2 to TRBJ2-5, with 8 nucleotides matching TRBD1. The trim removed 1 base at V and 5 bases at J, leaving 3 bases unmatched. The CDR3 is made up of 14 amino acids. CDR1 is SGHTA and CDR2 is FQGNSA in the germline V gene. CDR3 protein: CASSLGGQGETQYF. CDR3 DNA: TGTGCCAGCAGCTTAGGTGGACAGGGCGAGACCCAGTACTTC.

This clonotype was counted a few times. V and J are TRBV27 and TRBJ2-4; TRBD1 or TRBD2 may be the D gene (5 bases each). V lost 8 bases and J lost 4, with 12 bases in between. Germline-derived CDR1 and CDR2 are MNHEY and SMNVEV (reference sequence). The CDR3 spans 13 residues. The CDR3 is CASWGPSKNIQYF. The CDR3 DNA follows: TGTGCCAGCTGGGGACCGTCGAAAAACATTCAGTACTTC.

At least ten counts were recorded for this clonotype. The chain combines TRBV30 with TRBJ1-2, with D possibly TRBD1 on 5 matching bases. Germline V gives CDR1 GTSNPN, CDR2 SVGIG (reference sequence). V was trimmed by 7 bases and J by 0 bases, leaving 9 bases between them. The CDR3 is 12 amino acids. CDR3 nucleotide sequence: TGTGCCTTGTTGGGGGCTAACTATGGCTACACCTTC. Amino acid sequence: CALLGANYGYTF.

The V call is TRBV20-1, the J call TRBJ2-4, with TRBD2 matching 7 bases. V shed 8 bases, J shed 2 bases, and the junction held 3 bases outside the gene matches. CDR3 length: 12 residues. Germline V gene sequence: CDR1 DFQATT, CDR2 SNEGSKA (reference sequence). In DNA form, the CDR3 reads TGCAGTTCGGGGGGTTCCAAAAACATTCAGTACTTC. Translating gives CSSGGSKNIQYF.

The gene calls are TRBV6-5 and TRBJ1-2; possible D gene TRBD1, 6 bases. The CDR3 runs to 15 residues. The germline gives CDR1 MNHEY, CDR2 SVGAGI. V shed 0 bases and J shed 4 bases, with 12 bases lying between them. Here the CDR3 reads CASSYSIGQTYGYTF. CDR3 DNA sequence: TGTGCCAGCAGTTACTCGATAGGACAGACCTATGGCTACACCTTC.

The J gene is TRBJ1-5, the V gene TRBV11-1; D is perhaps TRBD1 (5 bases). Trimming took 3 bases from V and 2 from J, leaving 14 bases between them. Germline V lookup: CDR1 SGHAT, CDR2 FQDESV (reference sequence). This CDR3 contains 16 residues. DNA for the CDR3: TGTGCCAGCAGCTTGGTGGGGGTAGGTGGCAATCAGCCCCAGCATTTT. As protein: CASSLVGVGGNQPQHF. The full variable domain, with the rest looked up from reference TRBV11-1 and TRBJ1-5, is EAEVAQSPRYKITEKSQAVAFWCDPISGHATLYWYRQILGQGPELLVQFQDESVVDDSQLPKDRFSAERLKGVDSTLKIQPAELGDSAMYLCASSLVGVGGNQPQHFGDGTRLSIL.

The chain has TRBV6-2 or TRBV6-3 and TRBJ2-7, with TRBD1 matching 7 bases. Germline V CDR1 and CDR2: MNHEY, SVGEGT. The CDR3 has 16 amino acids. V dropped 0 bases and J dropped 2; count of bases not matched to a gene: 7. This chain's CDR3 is CASSYSYGQDPYEQYF. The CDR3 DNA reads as TGTGCCAGCAGTTACTCCTACGGACAGGATCCCTACGAGCAGTACTTC.

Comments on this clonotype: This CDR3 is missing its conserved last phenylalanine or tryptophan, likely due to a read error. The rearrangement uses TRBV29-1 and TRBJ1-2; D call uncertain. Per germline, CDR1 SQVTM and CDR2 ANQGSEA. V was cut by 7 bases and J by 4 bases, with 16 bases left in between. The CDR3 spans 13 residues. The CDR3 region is CSALSRLGYGYTL. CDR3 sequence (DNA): TGCAGCGCACTCAGTCGCTTGGGCTATGGCTACACCCTC.

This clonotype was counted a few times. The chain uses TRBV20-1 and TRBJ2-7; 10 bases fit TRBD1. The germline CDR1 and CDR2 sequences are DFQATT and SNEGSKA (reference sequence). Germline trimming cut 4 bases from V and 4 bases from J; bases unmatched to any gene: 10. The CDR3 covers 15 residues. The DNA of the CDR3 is TGCAGTGCTAACCCCCGGGACAGGGGTTTATACGAGCAGTACTTC. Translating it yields CSANPRDRGLYEQYF.

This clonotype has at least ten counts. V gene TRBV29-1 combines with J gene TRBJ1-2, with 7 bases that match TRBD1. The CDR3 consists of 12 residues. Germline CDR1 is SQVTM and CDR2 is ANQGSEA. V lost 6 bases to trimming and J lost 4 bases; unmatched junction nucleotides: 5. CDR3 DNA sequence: TGCAGCGTGTTGACAGGGACCTATGGCTACACCTTC. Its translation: CSVLTGTYGYTF.

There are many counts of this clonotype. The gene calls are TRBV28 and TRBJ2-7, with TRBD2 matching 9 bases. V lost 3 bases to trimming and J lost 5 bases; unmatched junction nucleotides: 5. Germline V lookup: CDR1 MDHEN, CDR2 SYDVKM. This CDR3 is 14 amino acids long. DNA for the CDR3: TGTGCCAGCAGTTTTGCGGGAGGGGGGGACGAGCAGTACTTC. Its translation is CASSFAGGGDEQYF.

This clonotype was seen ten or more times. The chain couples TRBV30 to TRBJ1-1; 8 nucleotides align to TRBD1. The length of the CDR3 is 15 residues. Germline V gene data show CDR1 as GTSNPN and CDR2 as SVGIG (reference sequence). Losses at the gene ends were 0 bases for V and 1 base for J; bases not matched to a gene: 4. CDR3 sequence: CAWSVRGTGNTEAFF. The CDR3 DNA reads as TGTGCCTGGAGTGTACGAGGGACAGGGAACACTGAAGCTTTCTTT. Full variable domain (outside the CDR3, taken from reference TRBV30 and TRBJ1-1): SQTIHQWPATLVQPVGSPLSLECTVEGTSNPNLYWYRQAAGRGLQLLFYSVGIGQISSEVPQNLSASRPQDRQFILSSKKLLLSDSGFYLCAWSVRGTGNTEAFFGQGTRLTVV.

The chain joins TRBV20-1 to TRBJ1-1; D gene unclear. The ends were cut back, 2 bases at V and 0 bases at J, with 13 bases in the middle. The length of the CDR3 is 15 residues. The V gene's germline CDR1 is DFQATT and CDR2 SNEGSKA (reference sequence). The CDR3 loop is CSARIEARLNTEAFF. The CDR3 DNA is TGCAGTGCTAGAATCGAGGCCCGATTGAACACTGAAGCTTTCTTT.

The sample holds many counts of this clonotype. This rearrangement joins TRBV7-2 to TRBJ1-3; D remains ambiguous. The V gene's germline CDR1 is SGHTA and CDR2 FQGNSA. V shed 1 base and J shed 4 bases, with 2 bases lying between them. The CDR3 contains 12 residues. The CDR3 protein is CASSLVGNTIYF. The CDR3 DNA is TGTGCCAGCAGCTTAGTGGGAAACACCATATATTTT. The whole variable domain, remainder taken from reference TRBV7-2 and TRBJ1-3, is GAGVSQSPSNKVTEKGKDVELRCDPISGHTALYWYRQSLGQGLEFLIYFQGNSAPDKSGLPSDRFSAERTGGSVSTLTIQRTQQEDSAVYLCASSLVGNTIYFGEGSWLTVV.